The T cell receptor (beta chain) described here comes from a study of T cells in Graves' hyperthyroidism and ophthalmopathy. Study information: Sampling of peripheral blood happened at initial diagnosis, prior to any treatment.

Trimming took off 8 bases at V and 0 bases at J, with 14 bases between the two ends. The CDR3 runs to 14 residues. Per the germline V gene, CDR1 is SEHNR and CDR2 is FQNEAQ (reference sequence). Points on this clonotype: The antigen is not known.

TCR beta CDR3 region amplification was performed from RNA transcripts. The TCR CDR3 first-round RT-PCR relied on the HTBI primer set. TCRdb re-derived calls from the multiplex PCR reads in MiXCR, one entry per CDR3 protein. The data hold hundreds of thousands of distinct CDR3 sequences, with 14% observed a single time. Study-wide results and caveats: In the analysis, a 13 V-J model separated ophthalmopathy from stable hyperthyroidism. Clonotypes that were expanded in thyroid above 0.001 mostly appeared in blood too.

Extraction of PBMCs used 7.5 to 10 ml of fresh peripheral blood. Sequenced material: blood. The rearrangement uses TRBV7-9 and TRBJ2-7, with unresolved D. The sequence was obtained from a woman aged 18-35 years with Graves' hyperthyroidism. The CDR3 reads CASEAGANSYEQYF. For the CDR3, the DNA is TGTGCCAGCGAAGCCGGAGCCAACTCCTACGAGCAGTACTTC.